This T cell receptor (beta chain) was documented in a study of regulatory and conventional T cells in RAG deficiency (dated by TCRdb to about 2017). As for the study more broadly: High-throughput TCR beta sequencing was used to compare the repertoire diversity and composition of Treg, conventional CD4+ and CD8+ T cells between RAG-deficient patients and healthy controls.

Sequences MRHNA (CDR1) and SNTAGT (CDR2) are obtained from the germline V gene. From the cysteine through the phenylalanine, the CDR3 covers 12 amino acids. The only DNA kept is the CDR3, 36 bases in frame from the first base. Trimming takes 7 bases from V and 6 bases from J, and the germline ends sit 12 bases apart. Before genomic DNA extraction, conventional CD4+ T cells were isolated from blood as CD25-low CD127-high cells. About eight healthy control donors served as the comparison group for repertoire analyses. The full study reports these points: Some T-cell subset analyses were not performed for some subjects. In Omenn syndrome and CID/AS patients compared with controls, around 100-fold fewer unique TCR beta sequences were detected from Treg cells, versus roughly 10-fold fewer for other subsets. Shorter CDR3 lengths were found in all patient T-cell subsets, and >85% Treg-Tconv repertoire overlap at nucleotide and amino acid level was observed in Omenn syndrome patients. RAG-deficient patients showed markedly lower Shannon entropy and higher Simpson indices than control T-cell subpopulations. Rather than being bona fide Treg cells, the sorted CD25-high CD127-low cells in Omenn syndrome patients may represent peripherally activated cells.

To prepare the library, the immunoSEQ multiplex PCR assay was applied. Rearranged TCR beta chain products were amplified from the genomic DNA of sorted T-cell subsets and were then sequenced. The study's own analysis went as follows. Shannon entropy and Simpson indices were used to measure how diverse the repertoire of productive TCR beta rearrangements was. To assess clonal expansion, the frequencies of the 100 most abundant productive TCR beta clonotypes were added up as a share of total reads. A self-reactivity index based on amino acid usage at CDR3beta positions 6 and 7 was applied to the TRB repertoires. Two-way ANOVA was used for repertoire analyses, and Student t or Mann-Whitney tests were used for flow cytometric analyses. Imported from immuneACCESS, the table was reduced by TCRdb to in-frame sequences with V and J called. These copies leave out some clones; in studies compared against another copy, an unresolved V gene accounts for under half, and the cause of the remainder is not known. The V and J calls and clone size were taken over from that table, and D and trimming were inferred from the DNA. Across this sample there are approximately 46,000 clones, with 70% to 90% seen only once. Of the sample, 0.45% to 0.6% is held by the ten largest clones.

Remarks on this clone: Its antigen is currently not known. Per-base qualities were not stored, and no clone one base away is much larger.

Another study also made use of these data, one on regulatory T cells. In that second paper, the authors write: For the multiplex PCR, 52 forward TRBV primers and 13 reverse TRBJ primers were used, and amplification bias was corrected with both assay-based and computational methods. Repertoires from patients had restricted unique TRB V-J pairs and skewed V and J gene usage, with the strongest effect in regulatory T cells. The study compared T-cell receptor beta repertoires of sorted regulatory, conventional CD4+ and CD8+ T cells in CD3G-deficient patients with those in healthy controls. Ficoll density separation was used to isolate peripheral blood mononuclear cells. Within the immunoSEQ assay, multiplex PCR amplified rearranged TRB loci from genomic DNA. An Illumina HiSeq platform was used to sequence the TRB amplicons. Custom algorithms error-filtered the raw sequences and aligned them to reference gene sequences, after which the immunoSEQ online tools were used for analysis. Frequencies of productive and nonproductive TRB rearrangements were evaluated among both unique and total sequences. Prism software was used to run t tests, Mann-Whitney tests or two-way ANOVA for comparisons between groups.

The sample was CD4+ effector T cells sorted from blood. This chain is built from TRBV6-4 and TRBJ2-5; the D gene cannot be resolved reliably. The sequence derives from a human donor in good health. CDR3 loop: CASTSTLKTQYF. DNA sequence: TGTGCCAGCACCTCGACTTTGAAGACCCAGTACTTC.